This T cell receptor (beta chain) was identified in a study of shared clonotypes between healthy human individuals. Study details: Sampling drew on donors who were a couple of women and three men aged 18 to 49. Used for every donor were three CD4 naive, three CD4 memory, two CD8 naive and one CD8 memory plate. Study outcomes and limitations: A limitation of the genetic and exposure-history diversity represented arose from few donors. Among a handful of donors, approximately 5% of naive CD4 clonotypes were found in common.

The germline gives CDR1 MDHEN, CDR2 SYDVKM. The CDR3 sequence is 16 residues long. V was clipped by 1 base and J by 7 bases; unmatched bases: 11. A remark on this clone: Antigen unknown.

Generated by immunoSEQ multiplex PCR, the TCRdb table keeps only in-frame clones and is missing some. The data contain some 380,000 clones, 90% to 97% of them singletons. The V call is TRBV28, the J call TRBJ2-5, with 8 nucleotides matching TRBD2. Sequenced material: memory CD8+ T cells sorted from blood. Noted subset: CD45RO+ cells pooled with CCR7-negative TemRA cells. This receptor was obtained from a man in his thirties or forties in good health. CDR3 sequence reads: CASSLFSLAGAGTQYF. The CDR3 nucleotides are TGTGCCAGCAGTTTATTTAGTCTAGCGGGCGCCGGGACCCAGTACTTC.